This T cell receptor beta chain was identified in a study of blood T cells in healthy people across ages. Then a second PCR, running about 6 to 11 cycles, was carried out with a sample-barcoded 5' primer and a J-beta primer mix. Each CDR3 protein is one row after TCRdb ran MiXCR on the 5' RACE reads. The sample holds 700,000 to 900,000 distinct CDR3 sequences; around 24% are singletons and the top ten take about 2.9%. Between the trimmed V and J ends, which lost 6 bases and 9 bases, there was a span of 15 bases. This CDR3 is 13 amino acids long. These data were also filed under a second study, of T cells of mothers and their children.

The chain links TRBV12-3 or TRBV12-4 to TRBJ1-5, with TRBD1 as a possible D gene (5 bases). The sample was blood. The receptor comes from a boy younger than 18 in good health. The CDR3 sequence: CASSPGPFMPQHF. In DNA form, the CDR3 reads TGTGCCAGCAGCCCGGGACCTTTTATGCCCCAGCATTTT.